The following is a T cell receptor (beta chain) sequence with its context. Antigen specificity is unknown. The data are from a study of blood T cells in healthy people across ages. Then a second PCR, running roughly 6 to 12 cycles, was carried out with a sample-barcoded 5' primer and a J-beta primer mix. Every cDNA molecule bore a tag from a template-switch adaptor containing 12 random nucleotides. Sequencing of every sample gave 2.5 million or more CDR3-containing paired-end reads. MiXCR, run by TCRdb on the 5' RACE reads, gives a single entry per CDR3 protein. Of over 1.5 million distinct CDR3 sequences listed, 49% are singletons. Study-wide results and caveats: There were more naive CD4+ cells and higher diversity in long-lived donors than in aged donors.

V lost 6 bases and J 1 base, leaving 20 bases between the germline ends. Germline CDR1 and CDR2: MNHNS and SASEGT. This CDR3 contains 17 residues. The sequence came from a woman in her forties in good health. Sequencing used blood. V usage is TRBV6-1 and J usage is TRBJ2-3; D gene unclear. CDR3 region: CASSRPSIEAGTDTQYF. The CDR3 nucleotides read TGTGCCAGCAGCCGACCGTCTATCGAGGCTGGCACAGATACGCAGTATTTT.